This T cell receptor (beta chain) was identified during a study of cytomegalovirus exposure and HLA in healthy donors (TCRdb year 2017). About the study as a whole: An earlier analysis of under 600 of the donors reported more than 250 Gb of sequence data and roughly 110 million unique TCR beta sequences from 150 million to 200 million T cells. An early release covering roughly 640 HLA-typed donors comprised about 320 gigabases of sequencing data and some 79 million unique TCR sequences. Among the roughly 400 genotyped donors, more than 70% belonged to the genetic ancestry cluster associated with self-reported Caucasian donors. The study was designed to test whether signatures of past pathogen exposure could be identified by cataloging public T cell receptors. Using immunosequencing, the study profiled T cell repertoires from about 650 subjects and related those repertoires to cytomegalovirus serostatus. Besides the first cohort of under 700 subjects, a separate validation cohort made up of over 95 different subjects was used. To predict cytomegalovirus infection status, the study brought together high-throughput TCR immunosequencing, statistical association of individual TCRs with disease status, and machine learning. A later analysis re-examined previously published TCR beta repertoires from about 670 donors and added high-resolution HLA genotyping to investigate patterns of TCR occurrence. Rather than using new phenotypic data, the later analysis identified candidate immune exposures from TCR beta sequences and from how often those sequences occurred across donors. An earlier analysis of 500 to 750 of the donors applied high-throughput TCR beta sequencing to assess whether each TCR beta V gene segment acted as functional or pseudogenic. Alongside the repertoire data, information on donor age, sex, ethnicity and CMV serostatus was compiled. A later genetic analysis took genome-wide SNP genotypes for about three fifths of the 666 donors and used that subset as a discovery cohort. All discovery cohort repertoires had been generated using a single sequencing platform. Class I and class II HLA loci were covered by the typing at four-digit resolution. Typing coverage differed by locus: A, B, C, DRB1 and DQB1 were typed in about 629-640 donors, DQA1 in 500 to 550, DPA1 in approximately 610, and DPB1 in 400 to 480. Several DR-DQ haplotypes were handled as single units for association and clustering, since linkage in the cohort was strong. Across 398 genotyped donors of the cohort, an average of approximately 240,000 unique TCR beta nucleotide sequences per donor were sequenced, and approximately 17% of those sequences were non-productive.

The method was the immunoSEQ multiplex PCR assay. The multiplex PCR relied on a mix of 60 forward primers for TCR Vbeta segments and 13 reverse primers for TCR Jbeta segments. The CDR3 region of rearranged TCR beta genes was amplified from genomic DNA with a multiplex PCR assay. Amplified TCR beta libraries were sequenced as 87-base-pair reads on the Illumina HiSeq System. In the original analysis: A later analysis tallied approximately 87 million unique TCR beta chains across the 600 to 700 repertoires, and about 10 million of those chains were shared by two or more donors. Raw reads were error-corrected and collapsed into unique sequences with a nearest-neighbor algorithm that merged closely related sequences to remove PCR and sequencing errors. To assign V, D and J gene segments, CDR3 sequences were aligned to IMGT reference sequences. For a sequence to be retained, a match of at least six nucleotides was required to both a V gene segment and a J gene segment. A rearrangement was called productive if the CDR3 had no stop codons and remained in frame with V and J, and every other rearrangement was called non-productive. CDR3 was defined by IMGT convention, running from the second conserved V-encoded cysteine to the conserved J-encoded phenylalanine. The earlier analysis of 550 to 650 of the donors excluded any sequence lacking an unambiguous match to a single V gene segment. An earlier analysis of a few hundred of the donors called V segments functional above 56.7% productive rearrangements and segregating when the between-donor standard deviation exceeded 5%. A statistical classification framework was developed to diagnose cytomegalovirus status using the catalog of TCR beta chain sequences. In a later analysis, TCR nucleotide sequences were compared against IMGT/GENE-DB human TR gene sequences so that V and J genes could be assigned. In a later analysis, CDR3 sequences and most-parsimonious VDJ recombination scenarios were assigned using the TCRdist pipeline. In a later analysis, each TCR beta chain was defined by its CDR3 amino acid sequence together with its V-gene family, and reads lacking a unique V-gene family were excluded. To address suspected cross-contamination and a sequencing artifact, a later analysis removed 592 highly shared, low-generation-probability nucleotide sequences. In a later analysis, a clonal expansion index for each public chain was calculated from normalized within-repertoire ranks of inferred template counts. A later analysis computed generation probabilities with a VDJ recombination model fitted to out-of-frame rearrangements, and checked the results against IGoR. In a later analysis, TCR-TCR, TCR-HLA and TCR-CMV co-occurrence was scored with hypergeometric tests, and a repertoire-size bias correction was applied to TCR pairs. A later analysis estimated false discovery rates by permuting HLA or CMV assignments 20 times. In a later analysis, co-occurring TCRs were grouped using DBSCAN, with TCRdist sequence similarity added in when clustering inside HLA-allele-positive subsets. For co-occurrence clustering, repertoires with fewer than 30,000 or more than 120,000 public chains were excluded, along with roughly 5 repertoires with anomalous nucleotide sharing. TCRdb stores this immuneACCESS table with in-frame sequences only. Part of the clones is absent; in the studies checked, under half of the shortfall reflects unresolved V genes, and no reason is known for the rest. The V and J calls and the clone size are those of that table, but D and trimming were determined from the DNA. In all, the sample holds under 150,000 clones, and 78% of those were seen once. The ten top clones hold approximately 1.7% of the sample.

Remarks on this clone: Which antigen it targets is not known. Base qualities are missing; no much larger clone stands one base away.

Study-wide conclusions, independent of this receptor: The only immune exposure information available for the cohort was CMV serostatus. Roughly uniform sequencing depth across donors was assumed in presence/absence analyses, although this assumption may not hold. While some public TCRs were present in many individuals, most TCR sequences turned up only very rarely across donors. Some IMGT-functional V segments, including TRBV6-2 and TRBV6-3, could not be told apart with the 87-base-pair reads, so those segments were excluded. Three of the identified cytomegalovirus-associated TCR beta chains were confirmed in vitro to be specific for cytomegalovirus antigens. A further reported finding was that TCR beta sequences accurately predicted the HLA-A and HLA-B alleles for most subjects in the first cohort. In a later analysis, the rate of TCR association differed among HLA loci, with DRB1 alleles having the most associated TCRs and HLA-C alleles having the fewest. Broadly in line with IMGT annotations, most TCR beta V segments showed up in productive rearrangements about 87% or about 30% of the time in an earlier analysis of several hundred of the donors. In a later genetic analysis, a missense DCLRE1C variant was associated with V-gene and J-gene trimming of TCR beta chains, and the association was replicated in an independent cohort. In both the original and validation cohorts, the classifier was reported to diagnose cytomegalovirus status with high specificity and sensitivity. In a later analysis, most CMV-associated TCR beta chains were found to appear HLA-restricted, with HLA associations seemingly driven largely by CMV exposure. Only TCR beta chains were sequenced in this cohort, and the absence of alpha or paired-chain data limited detectable features. When HLA alleles, especially DR and DQ, strongly co-occurred, attributing TCR associations to individual alleles was difficult. A cluster of highly shared sequence variants was judged likely to be a technical artifact of the sequencing pipeline. In a later analysis, HLA-associated TCR beta chains were found to be more clonally expanded and to have lower generation probabilities than equally common non-associated chains. Correlated functional status among segregating V segments might reflect linkage disequilibrium, but an unknown experimental factor could not be ruled out. The earlier analysis of 587 of the donors excluded 15 to 20 rarely observed V segments, including chromosome 9 orphons, because counts were too low. A later analysis reported that several top co-occurrence clusters appeared linked to parvovirus B19, influenza, CMV and Epstein-Barr virus. The authors suggested that the approach could potentially be generalized to other disease states and immunological phenotypes. In a later analysis, around 15,000 TCR beta sequences were associated with specific HLA alleles at a false discovery rate of 0.05. Compared with the roughly 710-donor mean, donors in an Asian-associated ancestry cluster had fewer N-insertions in productive TCRs, according to a later genetic analysis. The study listed around 160 TCR beta chains as associated with cytomegalovirus. Because some donors lacked HLA typing at each locus, the association tests relied only on the typed subset.

Spanning cysteine to phenylalanine, the CDR3 consists of 15 amino acids. Only the CDR3 DNA stays, 45 bases, in frame from base 1. From a lookup of the germline V gene, CDR1 and CDR2 are SGHTA and FQGTGA. V has 1 base trimmed and J has 6 bases trimmed; junction bases matching no gene number 4. The cohort was made up of 666 healthy bone marrow donors. At the time of sampling, all cohort members were nominally healthy, though unrecorded immune exposures were likely present. The donor was CMV seronegative and was included in the group of approximately 350 seronegative cohort members. Each donor provided a peripheral blood sample, and peripheral blood mononuclear cells were used for TCR beta sequencing. The Qiagen DNeasy Blood Extraction Kit was used to extract genomic DNA from the blood cell samples.

What was sequenced was PBMCs. This clonotype was sampled from a woman aged 40 to 50 in good health and CMV-seronegative. The chain couples TRBV7-3 to TRBJ2-1; 9 central bases correspond to TRBD2. CDR3 region: CASSLSGGVSNEQFF. Here is the DNA: TGTGCCAGCAGCTTAAGCGGGGGGGTCTCCAATGAGCAGTTCTTC. The variable domain in full, with residues beyond the CDR3 obtained from the reference TRBV7-3 and TRBJ2-1 genes, is GAGVSQTPSNKVTEKGKYVELRCDPISGHTALYWYRQSLGQGPEFLIYFQGTGAADDSGLPNDRFFAVRPEGSVSTLKIQRTERGDSAVYLCASSLSGGVSNEQFFGPGTRLTVL.